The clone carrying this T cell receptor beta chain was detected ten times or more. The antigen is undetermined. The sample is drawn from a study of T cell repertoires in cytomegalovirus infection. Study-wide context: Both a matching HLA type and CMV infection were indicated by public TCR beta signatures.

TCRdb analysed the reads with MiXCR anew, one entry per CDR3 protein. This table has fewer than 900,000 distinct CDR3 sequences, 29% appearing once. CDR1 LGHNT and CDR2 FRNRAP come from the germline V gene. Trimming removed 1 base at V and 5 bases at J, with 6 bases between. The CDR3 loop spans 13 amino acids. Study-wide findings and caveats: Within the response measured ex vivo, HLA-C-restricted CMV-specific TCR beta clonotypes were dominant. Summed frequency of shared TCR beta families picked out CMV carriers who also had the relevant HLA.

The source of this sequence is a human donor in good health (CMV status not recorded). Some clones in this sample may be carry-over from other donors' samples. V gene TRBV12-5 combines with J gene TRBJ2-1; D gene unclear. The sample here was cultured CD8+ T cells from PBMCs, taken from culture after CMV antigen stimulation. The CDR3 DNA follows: TGTGCTAGTGGTTTGGGTCAGAACAATGAGCAGTTCTTC. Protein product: CASGLGQNNEQFF. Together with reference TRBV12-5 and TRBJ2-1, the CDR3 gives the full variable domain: DARVTQTPRHKVTEMGQEVTMRCQPILGHNTVFWYRQTMMQGLELLAYFRNRAPLDDSGMPKDRFSAEMPDATLATLKIQPSEPRDSAVYFCASGLGQNNEQFFGPGTRLTVL.